A selection of T cell receptor beta chains follows, all from one sample in a study of T cell responses to AZD1222 COVID-19 vaccine. TCRdb's table, derived via immunoSEQ multiplex PCR, lists solely in-frame clones and lacks some. Of about 70,000 clones listed, roughly 85% are singletons. The input for sequencing was peripheral blood, taken on day 0 of AZD1222 vaccination. Every receptor here comes from an adult in good health. Both conserved end residues are part of each CDR3. D genes are given only for firm matches. Size is omitted from some rows. Given values are once, few, many or a class for expanded clones.

V	D	J	size	DNA	CDR3
TRBV11-3	.	TRBJ2-1	.	TGTGCCAGCAGCTCCGTGGAGTCCTACAATGAGCAGTTCTTC	CASSSVESYNEQFF
TRBV12-2	.	TRBJ2-4	.	TGTGCAAGTCGCTTAAAAGTCTCGGACAGGGCCGAGAACATTCAGTACTTC	CASRLKVSDRAENIQYF
TRBV19	.	TRBJ2-5	.	TGTGCCAGTAGTAGCCAGGGGGGGCAAGAGACCCAGTACTTC	CASSSQGGQETQYF
TRBV5-1	TRBD2	TRBJ2-1	.	TGCGCCAGCAGCTTCCCCCTAGCGGGAGACCTCTACAATGAGCAGTTCTTC	CASSFPLAGDLYNEQFF
TRBV7-9	.	TRBJ2-2	few	TGTGCCAGCAGCTTAGTCGAGGGCTCCGGGGAGCTGTTTTTT	CASSLVEGSGELFF
TRBV27	TRBD1	TRBJ1-2	.	TGTGCCAGCAGTTTCGACAGGGGAACCGGCTATGGCTACACCTTC	CASSFDRGTGYGYTF
TRBV12-3/TRBV12-4	.	TRBJ1-2	once	TGTGCCAGCAGTTTAGCAGAGTACTATGGCTACACCTTC	CASSLAEYYGYTF
TRBV30	.	TRBJ1-1	.	TGTGCCTGGAGAAAACAGGGAGGGACTGAAGCTTTCTTT	CAWRKQGGTEAFF
TRBV3-1/TRBV3-2	.	TRBJ1-6	.	TGTGCCAGCAGCCTATCGGACAGCCATAATTCACCCCTCCACTTT	CASSLSDSHNSPLHF
TRBV4-1	.	TRBJ1-2	few	TGCGCCAGCAGCGGGGGAAATCTGGAGTTGGGCTACACCTTC	CASSGGNLELGYTF
TRBV10-3	TRBD1	TRBJ1-1	.	TGTGCCATCAGTGAGTCGATGGACAGGGAGGGCACTGAAGCTTTCTTT	CAISESMDREGTEAFF
TRBV19	.	TRBJ1-2	.	TGTGCCAGTAGCCCTTCCCCGTTCTATGGCTACACCTTC	CASSPSPFYGYTF
TRBV11-3	TRBD1	TRBJ2-1	.	TGTGCCAGCAGCTCATCCCTTTCGGGACAGGGATTTCATGAGCAGTTCTTC	CASSSSLSGQGFHEQFF
TRBV10-1	.	TRBJ2-7	few	TGCGCCAGCAGTGAGGGGTCGGCCGGGTTTTACGAGCAGTACTTC	CASSEGSAGFYEQYF
TRBV6-5	.	TRBJ2-4	.	TGTGCCAGCAGTTTGGCGGTGGGCAACATTCAGTACTTC	CASSLAVGNIQYF
TRBV6-4	.	TRBJ2-3	once	TGTGCCAGCAGTTACGGAGTGGGAGATACGCAGTATTTT	CASSYGVGDTQYF
TRBV7-2	TRBD2	TRBJ2-2	.	TGTGCCAGCAGCTTCCCCAGCGGGGGGGCCGGGGAGCTGTTTTTT	CASSFPSGGAGELFF